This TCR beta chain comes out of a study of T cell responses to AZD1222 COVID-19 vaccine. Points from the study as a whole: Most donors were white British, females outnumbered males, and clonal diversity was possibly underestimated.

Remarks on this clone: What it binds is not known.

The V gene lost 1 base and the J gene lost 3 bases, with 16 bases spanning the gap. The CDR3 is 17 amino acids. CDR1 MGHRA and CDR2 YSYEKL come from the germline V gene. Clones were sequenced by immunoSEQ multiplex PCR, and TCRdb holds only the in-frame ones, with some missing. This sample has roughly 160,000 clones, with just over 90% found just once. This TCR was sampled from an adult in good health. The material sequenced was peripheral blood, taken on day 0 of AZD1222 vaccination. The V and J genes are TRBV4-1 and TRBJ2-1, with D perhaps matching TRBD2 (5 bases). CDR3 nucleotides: TGCGCCAGCAGCCAAGTTCCGACTGGAGGCCTCTACAATGAGCAGTTCTTC. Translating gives CASSQVPTGGLYNEQFF.